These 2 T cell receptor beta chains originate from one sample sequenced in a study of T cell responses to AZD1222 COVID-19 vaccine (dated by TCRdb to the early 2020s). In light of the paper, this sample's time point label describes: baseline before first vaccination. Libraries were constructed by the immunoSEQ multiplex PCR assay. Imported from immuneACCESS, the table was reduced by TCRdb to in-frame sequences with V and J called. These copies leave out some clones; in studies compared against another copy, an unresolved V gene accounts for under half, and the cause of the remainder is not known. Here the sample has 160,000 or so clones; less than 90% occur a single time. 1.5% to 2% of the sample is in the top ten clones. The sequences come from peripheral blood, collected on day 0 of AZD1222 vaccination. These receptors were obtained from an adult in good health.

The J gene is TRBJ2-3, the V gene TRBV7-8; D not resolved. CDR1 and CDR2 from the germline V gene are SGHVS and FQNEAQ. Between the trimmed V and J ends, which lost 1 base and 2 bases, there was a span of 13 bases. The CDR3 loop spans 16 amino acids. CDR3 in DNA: TGTGCCAGCAGCTTAGTAGACTCACCACTCACAGATACGCAGTATTTT. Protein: CASSLVDSPLTDTQYF. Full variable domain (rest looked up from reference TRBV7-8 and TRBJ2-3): GAGVSQSPRYKVAKRGQDVALRCDPISGHVSLFWYQQALGQGPEFLTYFQNEAQLDKSGLPSDRFFAERPEGSVSTLKIQRTQQEDSAVYLCASSLVDSPLTDTQYFGPGTRLTVL.

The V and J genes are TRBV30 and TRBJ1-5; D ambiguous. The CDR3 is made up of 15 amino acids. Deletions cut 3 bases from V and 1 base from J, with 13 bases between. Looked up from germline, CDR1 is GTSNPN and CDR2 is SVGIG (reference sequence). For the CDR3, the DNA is TGTGCCTGGAGCCCCTCGGGTATGAGCAATCAGCCCCAGCATTTT. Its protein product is CAWSPSGMSNQPQHF.